One and the same sample provided the 30 T cell receptor beta chains below, sequenced in a study of T cell repertoires in cytomegalovirus infection. TCRdb reanalysed the reads using MiXCR and keeps one entry per CDR3 protein. This table has under 250,000 distinct CDR3 sequences, around 6.6% appearing once. The sample taken for sequencing was PBMCs. All receptors derive from a human donor in good health (CMV status not recorded). Some clones in this sample may be carry-over from other donors' samples.

This clonotype appeared many times. J is TRBJ2-1 and V is TRBV7-8; D possibly corresponds to TRBD2 (6 bases). This CDR3 contains 13 residues. Germline assignment: CDR1 SGHVS and CDR2 FQNEAQ. V was clipped by 5 bases and J by 8 bases, with 13 bases between them. The CDR3 sequence: CASSLPGGDEQFF. In DNA, the CDR3 is TGTGCCAGCAGCCTACCCGGAGGGGATGAGCAGTTCTTC.

The chain uses TRBV20-1 and TRBJ1-6, with D perhaps TRBD1 (5 bases). The CDR3 contains 12 residues. Germline CDR1 and CDR2: DFQATT and SNEGSKA (reference sequence). Trimming pared 6 bases from V and 13 bases from J, leaving 16 bases between. CDR3 sequence (DNA): TGCAGTGCCGGACGGGGGTCCTCGCCCCTCCACTTT. Protein sequence: CSAGRGSSPLHF.

This clonotype was detected only a few times. The V call is TRBV7-9, the J call TRBJ2-7; D is undetermined. With 5 bases removed from V and 5 bases from J, the gap between germline ends came to 7 bases. Germline V CDR1 and CDR2: SEHNR, FQNEAQ (reference sequence). The CDR3 runs 11 residues. The CDR3 is CASSAYDEQYF. In DNA, the CDR3 is TGTGCCAGCAGCGCCTACGACGAGCAGTACTTC.

The J gene is TRBJ1-1, the V gene TRBV10-3, with D unclear. CDR3 length equals 13 residues. CDR1 ENHRY and CDR2 SYGVKD come from the germline V gene. The V end lost 6 bases, the J end lost 4 bases, and 12 bases lay between the germline ends. This CDR3 reads CAIRGEVGTEAFF. DNA of the CDR3: TGTGCCATCAGGGGCGAAGTAGGCACTGAAGCTTTCTTT.

The sample holds many counts of this clonotype. The V gene is TRBV4-1, the J gene TRBJ2-1; TRBD2 matches 14 bases. V was clipped by 3 bases and J by 5 bases; unmatched bases: 0. Germline values: CDR1 MGHRA, CDR2 YSYEKL. This CDR3 has 15 amino acids. The CDR3 DNA reads TGCGCCAGCAGCCAGACTAGCGGGGGGGACAATGAGCAGTTCTTC. It encodes CASSQTSGGDNEQFF.

To note about this clonotype: A much larger clone differs by one base, so this may be a read error. The chain carries TRBV25-1 and TRBJ1-5; D gene uncertain. This CDR3 has 13 residues. The germline V gene has CDR1 MGHDK and CDR2 SYGVNS. This CDR3 is CASCEWEEQPQHF. The CDR3 DNA follows: TGTGCCAGCTGTGAATGGGAGGAACAGCCCCAGCATTTT.

This clonotype was recorded a few times. J is TRBJ1-6 and V is TRBV19; a weak D match, TRBD1 (6 bases). The ends were cut back, 3 bases at V and 7 bases at J, with 25 bases in the middle. The germline V gene encodes CDR1 LNHDA and CDR2 SQIVND (reference sequence). CDR3 length equals 19 residues. CDR3 in DNA: TGTGCCAGTAGTATTCAACCGTCTAGGACAGCCGGATTGAATTCACCCCTCCACTTT. Protein product: CASSIQPSRTAGLNSPLHF.

This clonotype was recorded at least ten times. The rearrangement uses TRBV20-1 and TRBJ1-4; 10 bases map to TRBD1. Germline V gene data show CDR1 as DFQATT and CDR2 as SNEGSKA (reference sequence). After removal of 5 bases from V and 7 bases from J, the junction contained 7 bases not matched to a gene. This CDR3 region has 14 residues. DNA for the CDR3: TGCAGTGCTGCATTCGGGACAGGGGCTGAAAAACTGTTTTTT. This sequence encodes CSAAFGTGAEKLFF.

The chain employs TRBV5-1 and TRBJ1-1, with D possibly being TRBD1 (5 bases). Germline lookup yields CDR1 SGHRS and CDR2 YFSETQ. Trimming took off 3 bases at V and 3 bases at J, with 21 bases between the two ends. The CDR3 runs 17 residues. As DNA, the CDR3 is TGCGCCAGCAGCTGGGGGACGGGACGATTGAAGGACACTGAAGCTTTCTTT. Amino acids: CASSWGTGRLKDTEAFF.

The rearrangement uses TRBV2 and TRBJ1-5, with 8 bases lining up with TRBD1. This CDR3 contains 13 residues. CDR1 is SNHLY and CDR2 is FYNNEI in the germline V gene. Trimming removed 8 bases from V and 10 bases from J; junction bases left unmatched: 10. The DNA for the CDR3 is TGTGCCAGCGTGGAGGGACAGGTGGGTCCCCAGCATTTT. Translating gives CASVEGQVGPQHF. The whole variable domain, filled in from reference TRBV2 and TRBJ1-5, reads EPEVTQTPSHQVTQMGQEVILRCVPISNHLYFYWYRQILGQKVEFLVSFYNNEISEKSEIFDDQFSVERPDGSNFTLKIRSTKLEDSAMYFCASVEGQVGPQHFGDGTRLSIL.

Ten or more counts support this clonotype. The CDR3 DNA sequence: TGTGCCAGCAGTCCAAAAATTCTCGGGGACGAGCAGTACTTC. It yields the protein CASSPKILGDEQYF. The J gene is TRBJ2-7, the V gene TRBV27; perhaps TRBD2 as D (5 bases). The V and J ends lost 5 bases and 5 bases respectively, with 16 bases between them. The CDR3 runs to 14 residues. Germline V gives CDR1 MNHEY, CDR2 SMNVEV (reference sequence).

This clonotype was counted ten times or more. The J gene is TRBJ2-1, the V gene TRBV20-1; 12 bases map to TRBD2. This CDR3 is 16 amino acids long. V dropped 1 base and J dropped 7; count of bases not matched to a gene: 8. Germline CDR1 reads DFQATT; CDR2 reads SNEGSKA (reference sequence). CDR3 residues: CSARAHLAGGRNEQFF. CDR3 nucleotide sequence: TGCAGTGCTAGAGCTCACCTAGCGGGGGGGCGGAATGAGCAGTTCTTC.

This clonotype was found a few times. The chain has TRBV7-9 and TRBJ2-4; D is undetermined. Germline assignment: CDR1 SEHNR and CDR2 FQNEAQ (reference sequence). The CDR3 spans 12 residues. The germline V and J ends were trimmed by 4 bases and 13 bases, with 14 bases remaining between them. The CDR3 sequence is CASSSPAAEQYF. The CDR3 DNA is TGTGCCAGCAGCTCCCCGGCGGCAGAGCAGTACTTC.

This clonotype was recorded at least ten times. The rearrangement links TRBV7-2 to TRBJ2-7; tentatively, D is TRBD2 (6 bases). Between the trimmed V and J ends, which lost 2 bases and 6 bases, there was a span of 14 bases. The germline CDR1 and CDR2 sequences are SGHTA and FQGNSA. The CDR3 is 14 residues long. The CDR3 DNA sequence: TGTGCCAGCAGCTTAACTAGCTGGGGGAGCGAGCAGTACTTC. Translation: CASSLTSWGSEQYF.

This clonotype was detected ten times or more. V gene TRBV12-3 or TRBV12-4 combines with J gene TRBJ2-7; either TRBD1 or TRBD2 may supply D (5 bases each). V gave up 1 base and J gave up 2 bases, with 12 bases separating them. The CDR3 has 15 amino acids. The CDR3 DNA sequence: TGTGCCAGCAGTTTAGGGGGGACCACCCCCTACGAGCAGTACTTC. Translating it yields CASSLGGTTPYEQYF.

This clonotype has ten or more counts. V usage is TRBV7-6 and J usage is TRBJ1-1, with 7 bases identical to TRBD1. The germline V gene has CDR1 SGHVS and CDR2 FNYEAQ. There are 13 residues in the CDR3. The ends lost 5 bases at V and 4 bases at J; junction bases unmatched: 4. CDR3 loop: CASSLGQSTEAFF. The CDR3 DNA reads TGTGCCAGCAGCCTGGGACAGTCCACTGAAGCTTTCTTT. Full variable domain (outside the CDR3, taken from reference TRBV7-6 and TRBJ1-1): GAGVSQSPRYKVTKRGQDVALRCDPISGHVSLYWYRQALGQGPEFLTYFNYEAQQDKSGLPNDRFSAERPEGSISTLTIQRTEQRDSAMYRCASSLGQSTEAFFGQGTRLTVV.

In this sample, this clonotype turned up many times. The genes are TRBV28 and TRBJ1-3; D call uncertain. This CDR3 has 16 residues. V lost 5 bases to trimming and J lost 2 bases, with 16 bases between them. Germline loops: CDR1 MDHEN, CDR2 SYDVKM. The CDR3 DNA sequence: TGTGCCAGCAGTCGTTGGAGCAGAGAGGCTGGAAACACCATATATTTT. Protein sequence: CASSRWSREAGNTIYF.

The sample holds many counts of this clonotype. The V gene is TRBV18, the J gene TRBJ2-7; D is undetermined. CDR1 is KGHSH, CDR2 LQKENI, per germline. The length of the CDR3 is 13 residues. V lost 3 bases to trimming and J lost 5 bases, with 11 bases between them. The CDR3 region has the DNA TGTGCCAGCTCACCTACCACCGACAACGAGCAGTACTTC. This gives the protein CASSPTTDNEQYF.

This clonotype was seen ten or more times. The CDR3 nucleotides are TGTGCCAGCAGTTCCGCCGGCAGCTATTCACCCCTCCACTTT. This codes for CASSSAGSYSPLHF. The J gene is TRBJ1-6, the V gene TRBV27; D unclear. Trimming removed 4 bases from V and 8 bases from J, with 12 bases in between. Germline values: CDR1 MNHEY, CDR2 SMNVEV (reference sequence). The CDR3 is 14 amino acids.

In its sample, this clonotype was seen many times. The chain combines TRBV28 with TRBJ1-5; 9 bases are a match to TRBD1. The V gene end was trimmed by 5 bases and the J gene end by 4 bases; junction bases not matched to a gene: 6. The length of the CDR3 is 15 residues. Germline assignment: CDR1 MDHEN and CDR2 SYDVKM. Here the CDR3 DNA reads TGTGCCAGCAGTAGACGGACAGGGGCAAATCAGCCCCAGCATTTT. Protein sequence: CASSRRTGANQPQHF.

This clonotype has ten or more counts. The rearrangement uses TRBV4-1 and TRBJ2-4; D is perhaps TRBD2 (6 bases). V gave up 4 bases and J gave up 1 base, with 14 bases separating them. The V gene's germline CDR1 is MGHRA and CDR2 YSYEKL. CDR3 length: 16 residues. For the CDR3, the DNA is TGCGCCAGCAGCCCGAGGGACTTGCTCGCCAAAAACATTCAGTACTTC. Amino acid sequence: CASSPRDLLAKNIQYF.

This clonotype came up many times. The chain links TRBV24-1 to TRBJ1-1; D may be TRBD1 (6 bases). V shed 12 bases and J shed 5 bases, with 15 bases lying between them. Germline values: CDR1 KGHDR, CDR2 SFDVKD. CDR3 length: 12 residues. The chain's CDR3 is CASSGDGTEAFF. The DNA for the CDR3 is TGTGCCTCTTCAGGGGATGGGACTGAAGCTTTCTTT.

This clonotype showed up many times. The gene calls are TRBV7-2 and TRBJ2-7; D not resolved. The CDR3 runs to 15 residues. CDR1 and CDR2 (germline): SGHTA, FQGNSA. V lost 0 bases to trimming and J lost 0 bases, with 9 bases between them. CDR3: CASSLARDISYEQYF. CDR3 in DNA: TGTGCCAGCAGCTTAGCCCGCGACATCTCCTACGAGCAGTACTTC. The whole variable domain, remainder taken from reference TRBV7-2 and TRBJ2-7, is GAGVSQSPSNKVTEKGKDVELRCDPISGHTALYWYRQSLGQGLEFLIYFQGNSAPDKSGLPSDRFSAERTGGSVSTLTIQRTQQEDSAVYLCASSLARDISYEQYFGPGTRLTVT.

At least ten counts were recorded for this clonotype. CDR3 loop: CSVDGGGGVSGANVLTF. The DNA for the CDR3 is TGCAGCGTTGACGGGGGGGGGGGTGTCTCTGGGGCCAACGTCCTGACTTTC. The J gene is TRBJ2-6, the V gene TRBV29-1, with 8 nucleotides matching TRBD2. After removal of 3 bases from V and 0 bases from J, the junction contained 7 bases not matched to a gene. The CDR3 sequence is 17 residues long. Germline-derived CDR1 and CDR2 are SQVTM and ANQGSEA.

Of note for this clonotype: This may come from a read error, since a much larger clone is one base off. The V gene is TRBV6-4, the J gene TRBJ1-2; D uncertain. The germline V gene has CDR1 MRHNA and CDR2 SNTAGT. Trimming pared 2 bases from V and 6 bases from J, leaving 19 bases between. The CDR3 loop spans 16 amino acids. CDR3 coding DNA: TGTGCCAGCAGTGACCAGGCCGGACTGCCCAGCAATGGCTACACCTTC. Amino acids: CASSDQAGLPSNGYTF.

Ten or more counts support this clonotype. The chain recombines TRBV20-1 with TRBJ1-1, with D possibly being TRBD1 (5 bases). V was shortened by 7 bases and J by 6 bases, with 18 bases between the two germline ends. CDR1 DFQATT and CDR2 SNEGSKA come from the germline V gene (reference sequence). The length of the CDR3 is 13 residues. The CDR3 sequence is CSVPRREEAEAFF. The DNA of the CDR3 is TGCAGTGTCCCCCGCAGGGAAGAGGCTGAAGCTTTCTTT.

This clonotype was recorded many times. This sequence joins TRBV28 and TRBJ1-5; D is unclear. Germline CDR1 reads MDHEN; CDR2 reads SYDVKM. This CDR3 is built from 17 residues. The V end lost 2 bases, the J end lost 2 bases, and 16 bases lay between the germline ends. The CDR3 DNA reads as TGTGCCAGCAGTTTAGGCCCAGACGGCTCGGGCAATCAGCCCCAGCATTTT. Translated, it gives CASSLGPDGSGNQPQHF.

This clonotype was recorded many times. V and J are TRBV7-2 and TRBJ1-2; D remains ambiguous. With 4 bases removed from V and 8 bases from J, the gap between germline ends came to 17 bases. The germline V gene encodes CDR1 SGHTA and CDR2 FQGNSA. The length of the CDR3 is 14 residues. Written as DNA, the CDR3 is TGTGCCAGCAGCTCCCCCTCACGGGTTTGGGGCTACACCTTC. It specifies CASSSPSRVWGYTF.

Ten or more counts support this clonotype. This chain connects TRBV2 to TRBJ1-2; 10 nucleotides agree with TRBD1. Germline V gene data show CDR1 as SNHLY and CDR2 as FYNNEI. This CDR3 contains 16 residues. V gave up 5 bases and J gave up 5 bases; unmatched junction bases: 11. The CDR3 reads CASSHPGQGEWYGYTF. The CDR3 DNA reads TGTGCCAGCAGTCACCCAGGACAGGGGGAGTGGTATGGCTACACCTTC.

This clonotype was observed many times. This chain links TRBV7-2 with TRBJ2-4, with 8 bases matching TRBD2. Trimming removed 3 bases from V and 9 bases from J; junction bases left unmatched: 4. Per germline, CDR1 SGHTA and CDR2 FQGNSA. The CDR3 has 13 amino acids. The CDR3 spells CASSLTSDGIQYF. CDR3 DNA: TGTGCCAGCAGCTTGACTAGCGATGGCATTCAGTACTTC. The entire variable domain, with the rest obtained from reference TRBV7-2 and TRBJ2-4, is as follows: GAGVSQSPSNKVTEKGKDVELRCDPISGHTALYWYRQSLGQGLEFLIYFQGNSAPDKSGLPSDRFSAERTGGSVSTLTIQRTQQEDSAVYLCASSLTSDGIQYFGAGTRLSVL.